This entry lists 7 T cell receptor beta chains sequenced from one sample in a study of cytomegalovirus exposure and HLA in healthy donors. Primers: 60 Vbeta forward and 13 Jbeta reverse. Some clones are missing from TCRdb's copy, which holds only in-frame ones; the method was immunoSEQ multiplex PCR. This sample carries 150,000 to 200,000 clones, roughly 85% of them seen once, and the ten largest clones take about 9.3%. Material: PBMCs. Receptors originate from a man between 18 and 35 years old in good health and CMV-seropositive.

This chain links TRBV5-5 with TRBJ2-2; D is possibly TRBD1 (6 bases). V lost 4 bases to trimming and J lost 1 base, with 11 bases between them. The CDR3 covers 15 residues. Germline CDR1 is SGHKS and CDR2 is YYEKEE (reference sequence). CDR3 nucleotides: TGTGCCAGCAGCACCGGGACACTGAACACCGGGGAGCTGTTTTTT. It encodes CASSTGTLNTGELFF.

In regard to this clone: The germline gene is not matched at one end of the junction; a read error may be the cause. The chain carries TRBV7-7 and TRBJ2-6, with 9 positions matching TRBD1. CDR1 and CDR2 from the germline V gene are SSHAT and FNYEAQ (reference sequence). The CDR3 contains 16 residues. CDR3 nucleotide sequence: TGTGCTAGCAGCGACCGGACAGGGGACGGGGCCAACGTCCTGACTTTC. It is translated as CASSDRTGDGANVLTF.

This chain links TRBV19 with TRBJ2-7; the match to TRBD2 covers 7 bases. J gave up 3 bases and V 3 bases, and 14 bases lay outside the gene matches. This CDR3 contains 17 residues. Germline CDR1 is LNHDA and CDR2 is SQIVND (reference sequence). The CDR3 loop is CASSIAFGGRIFYEQYF. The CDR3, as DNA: TGTGCCAGTAGTATTGCGTTCGGGGGGAGAATTTTCTACGAGCAGTACTTC.

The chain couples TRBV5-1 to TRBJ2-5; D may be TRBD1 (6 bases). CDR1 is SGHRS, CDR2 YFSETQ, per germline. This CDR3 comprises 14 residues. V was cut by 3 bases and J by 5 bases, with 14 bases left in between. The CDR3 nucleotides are TGCGCCAGCAGCTCAGAACAGGGCGTTGAGACCCAGTACTTC. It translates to CASSSEQGVETQYF.

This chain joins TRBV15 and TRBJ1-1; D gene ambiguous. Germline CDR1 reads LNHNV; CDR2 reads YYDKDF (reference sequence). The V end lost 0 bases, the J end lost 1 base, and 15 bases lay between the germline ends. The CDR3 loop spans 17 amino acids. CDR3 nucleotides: TGTGCCACCAGCAGAGATTCGGGGATTCGCACGAACACTGAAGCTTTCTTT. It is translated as CATSRDSGIRTNTEAFF.

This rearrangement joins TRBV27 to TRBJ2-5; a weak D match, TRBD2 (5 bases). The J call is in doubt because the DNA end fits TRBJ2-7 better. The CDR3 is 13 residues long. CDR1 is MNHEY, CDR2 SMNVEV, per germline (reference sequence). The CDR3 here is CASSLRDSYEQYF. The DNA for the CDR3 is TGTGCCAGCAGTTTACGGGATTCCTACGAGCAGTACTTC.

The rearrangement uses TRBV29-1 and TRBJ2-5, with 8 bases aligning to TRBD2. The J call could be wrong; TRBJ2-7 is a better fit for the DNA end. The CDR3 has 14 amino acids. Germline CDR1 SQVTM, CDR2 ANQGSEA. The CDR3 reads CSVEASTSGYEQYF. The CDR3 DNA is TGCAGCGTTGAAGCGAGTACTAGCGGCTACGAGCAGTACTTC.